This passage covers 12 T cell receptor beta chains from one sample sequenced in a study of blood T cell repertoires in COVID-19. Data came from immunoSEQ multiplex PCR; TCRdb stores just in-frame clones and leaves some out. The data contain 75,000 to 95,000 clones, 90% of them singletons. Specimen: peripheral blood. These receptors were collected from a human donor in a cohort sampled during active COVID-19.

The J gene is TRBJ2-1, the V gene TRBV2; D perhaps matches TRBD2 (5 bases). In germline, CDR1 is SNHLY, CDR2 FYNNEI. Trimming took 7 bases from V and 6 from J, leaving 16 bases between them. The CDR3 totals 14 residues. CDR3 sequence reads: CASTQRSQINEQFF. Written as DNA, the CDR3 is TGTGCCAGCACCCAGCGGTCTCAAATCAATGAGCAGTTCTTC.

The chain has TRBV7-8 and TRBJ1-2, with D possibly TRBD1 on 5 matching bases. Between the trimmed V and J ends, which lost 5 bases and 0 bases, there was a span of 19 bases. Germline V gene sequence: CDR1 SGHVS, CDR2 FQNEAQ. The length of the CDR3 is 17 residues. CDR3 nucleotides: TGTGCCAGCAGCCAGACAGCGACGCACGCAACTAACTATGGCTACACCTTC. This translates into CASSQTATHATNYGYTF.

V gene TRBV27 combines with J gene TRBJ1-1, with no clear D. Germline CDR1 reads MNHEY; CDR2 reads SMNVEV (reference sequence). CDR3 length: 9 residues. CDR3 amino acids: CKRNTEAFF. CDR3 nucleotide sequence: TGTAAGCGGAACACTGAAGCTTTCTTT.

The genes are TRBV2 and TRBJ2-5, with 9 positions matching TRBD1. The ends lost 7 bases at V and 5 bases at J; junction bases unmatched: 8. This CDR3 spans 14 amino acids. The germline gives CDR1 SNHLY, CDR2 FYNNEI. This chain's CDR3 is CASKPDRGWETQYF. In nucleotides, the CDR3 is TGTGCCAGCAAGCCGGACAGGGGATGGGAGACCCAGTACTTC.

The chain couples TRBV7-3 to TRBJ2-3; the D gene is possibly TRBD2 (5 bases). CDR3 length equals 15 residues. V shed 5 bases and J shed 4 bases, with 16 bases lying between them. Germline CDR1 reads SGHTA; CDR2 reads FQGTGA. The CDR3 here is CASSKMLGAADTQYF. CDR3 bases: TGTGCCAGCAGCAAGATGCTGGGAGCGGCAGATACGCAGTATTTT. The variable domain in full, with the rest retrieved from reference TRBV7-3 and TRBJ2-3, is GAGVSQTPSNKVTEKGKYVELRCDPISGHTALYWYRQSLGQGPEFLIYFQGTGAADDSGLPNDRFFAVRPEGSVSTLKIQRTERGDSAVYLCASSKMLGAADTQYFGPGTRLTVL.

The chain has TRBV11-2 and TRBJ1-3; D unresolved. The CDR3 is 14 residues long. Between the trimmed V and J ends, which lost 3 bases and 0 bases, there was a span of 6 bases. Germline CDR1 SGHAT, CDR2 FQNNGV. The CDR3 reads CASSFSGSGNTIYF. In DNA, the CDR3 is TGTGCCAGCAGCTTCTCAGGCTCTGGAAACACCATATATTTT.

The genes are TRBV4-3 and TRBJ2-1; tentative D call: TRBD2 (6 bases). This CDR3 is 15 amino acids long. The V gene lost 2 bases and the J gene lost 4 bases, with 12 bases spanning the gap. Germline CDR1 is LGHNA and CDR2 is YSLEER. The CDR3 is CASSQLGTLYNEQFF. CDR3 nucleotides: TGCGCCAGCAGCCAATTGGGGACTCTATACAATGAGCAGTTCTTC.

The V call is TRBV10-1, the J call TRBJ2-1, with 8 bases that match TRBD1. CDR3 length: 14 amino acids. The germline CDR1 and CDR2 sequences are WNHNN and SYGVQD (reference sequence). Unmatched junction bases numbered 7, after V lost 4 bases and J lost 8 bases. The DNA of the CDR3 is TGCGCCAGCAGTGGGGACAGGCTGGTGGATGAGCAGTTCTTC. This sequence encodes CASSGDRLVDEQFF.

The genes are TRBV23-1 and TRBJ2-5; 7 bases are shared with TRBD1. TRBV23-1 counts as an open reading frame of uncertain function. The V and J ends lost 2 bases and 3 bases, in that order; junction bases with no gene match: 3. This CDR3 has 14 amino acids. The chain's CDR3 is CASSQVDREETQYF. DNA for the CDR3: TGCGCCAGCAGTCAAGTTGACAGGGAAGAGACCCAGTACTTC.

V is TRBV12-3 or TRBV12-4 and J is TRBJ1-5; D is unclear. This CDR3 comprises 12 residues. Trimming took off 1 base at V and 5 bases at J, with 3 bases between the two ends. The DNA of the CDR3 is TGTGCCAGCAGTTTAGTCGATCAGCCCCAGCATTTT. It specifies CASSLVDQPQHF.

CDR3 DNA: TGCGCCAGCAGCCAAACCGACAGGGTCCCCGGGGAGCTGTTTTTT. The encoded protein is CASSQTDRVPGELFF. The V and J genes are TRBV4-3 and TRBJ2-2; TRBD1 aligns across 7 bases. Losses at the gene ends were 2 bases for V and 6 bases for J; bases not matched to a gene: 6. Germline V lookup: CDR1 LGHNA, CDR2 YSLEER. The CDR3 sequence is 15 residues long.

The chain recombines TRBV9 with TRBJ2-3; D ambiguous. The CDR3 sequence is 13 residues long. Trimming took off 0 bases at V and 1 base at J, with 3 bases between the two ends. In germline, CDR1 is SGDLS, CDR2 YYNGEE. Written as DNA, the CDR3 is TGTGCCAGCAGCGTAGTCGGCACAGATACGCAGTATTTT. This sequence encodes CASSVVGTDTQYF.